The present TCR beta chain was sequenced within a study of post-analysis software for immune sequencing data. Study results and limitations: Multiple sclerosis was associated with a significant reduction in normalized Chao1 diversity relative to controls. Five TRBV segments occurring more often in patients than controls included TRBV5-6, TRBV5-1 and TRBV20-1.

Unique molecular identifiers were present in the TCR beta cDNA libraries. TCRdb passed the PCR reads through MiXCR, listing each CDR3 protein once. The sample has roughly 730,000 distinct CDR3 sequences; about 27% are singletons. Germline CDR1 is SGHVS and CDR2 is FQNEAQ. The CDR3 is 13 residues long. Only a few counts were recorded for this clonotype. Its target is unknown. The sequence came from a girl aged 10 to 17 with multiple sclerosis. The chain joins TRBV7-8 to TRBJ2-5; 9 bases fit TRBD1. The end of the DNA fits TRBJ2-7 better, so the J call may be wrong. Sequenced material: blood. The CDR3 DNA follows: TGTGCCAGCAGCAAAGGGACAGGGCGCGAGCAGTACTTC. Amino acid sequence: CASSKGTGREQYF.